One T cell receptor beta chain is described in this entry. Its antigen remains unknown. TCRdb re-derived calls from the 5' RACE reads in MiXCR, one entry per CDR3 protein. Of hundreds of thousands of distinct CDR3 sequences in the sample, about 9.4% are singletons; the top ten hold around 0.95%. V shed 4 bases and J 8 bases; nucleotides not matched to a gene: 13. Germline CDR1 reads MDHEN; CDR2 reads SYDVKM. This CDR3 has 15 amino acids. Healthy Caucasian individuals made up all the donors. The data originate from a study of identical twins. Study-level results: Models came in too low on out-of-frame TCR alpha sharing in monozygotic twins. A cross-sectional statistical analysis, not follow-up of the same donors, supported the conclusions.

These records were also assigned to another study, of yellow fever vaccine responses in identical twins.

Source material: PBMCs. The chain recombines TRBV28 with TRBJ1-2; TRBD1 matches at 7 bases. This TCR was recovered from a woman aged 18-29 years in good health. The CDR3 sequence is CASSSPRQGGGGYTF. CDR3 nucleotide sequence: TGTGCCAGCAGTTCCCCTCGACAGGGTGGTGGCGGCTACACCTTC.